Below are 18 T cell receptor beta chains sequenced from a single sample in a study of regulatory T cells in long-lasting Graves disease. Regarding time point: newly diagnosed GD, antithyroid drugs for less than 3 months. PBMC-derived RNA was used for the TCR library. Construction of TCR beta libraries relied on iRepertoire HTBI primers and on Arm-PCR targeting CDR3 regions. TCRdb redid the calling of the multiplex PCR reads with MiXCR, one entry per CDR3 protein. The sample carries 350,000 to 450,000 distinct CDR3 sequences, about 15% recorded once. The sample was also reused in another study, on T cells in Graves' hyperthyroidism and ophthalmopathy.

Sequencing was performed on peripheral blood mononuclear cells (PBMCs), taken at new diagnosis, from a patient treated with antithyroid drugs. All receptors derive from a woman in her thirties with Graves disease.

This clonotype has a count of ten or more. The chain is built from TRBV2 and TRBJ1-2; 9 bases fit TRBD1. J lost 4 bases, V lost 6 bases, and 3 bases had no gene match. The CDR3 is 13 amino acids. Germline lookup yields CDR1 SNHLY and CDR2 FYNNEI. Here the CDR3 DNA reads TGTGCCAGCAGCGAGGACAGGGGCTATGGCTACACCTTC. Protein: CASSEDRGYGYTF. Full variable domain (rest looked up from reference TRBV2 and TRBJ1-2): EPEVTQTPSHQVTQMGQEVILRCVPISNHLYFYWYRQILGQKVEFLVSFYNNEISEKSEIFDDQFSVERPDGSNFTLKIRSTKLEDSAMYFCASSEDRGYGYTFGSGTRLTVV.

CDR3 sequence: CASSQDGRRNTGELFF. The DNA of the CDR3 is TGTGCCAGCAGCCAAGATGGCAGGAGGAACACCGGGGAGCTGTTTTTT. V gene TRBV4-2 combines with J gene TRBJ2-2, with unresolved D. This CDR3 has 16 amino acids. Germline-derived CDR1 and CDR2 are LGHNA and YNFKEQ. Trimming left V 0 bases short and J 1 base short, with 9 bases between.

This clonotype showed up just a few times. V usage is TRBV2 and J usage is TRBJ1-1; 9 bases match TRBD1. The CDR3 loop spans 14 amino acids. Trimming cost V 7 bases and J 6 bases; bases outside gene matches: 9. The germline CDR1 and CDR2 sequences are SNHLY and FYNNEI. This CDR3 is CASITRQGGAEAFF. For the CDR3, the DNA is TGTGCCAGCATAACGAGACAGGGGGGGGCTGAAGCTTTCTTT.

This clonotype has at least ten counts. This sequence joins TRBV24-1 and TRBJ2-7, with a possible D match to TRBD2 (6 bases). Germline loops: CDR1 KGHDR, CDR2 SFDVKD. The CDR3 is made up of 13 amino acids. Trimming took 4 bases from V and 6 from J, leaving 12 bases between them. CDR3 residues: CATSERLDGEQYF. CDR3 DNA: TGTGCCACCAGTGAAAGACTAGACGGCGAGCAGTACTTC.

The chain is built from TRBV5-1 and TRBJ2-7; TRBD1 matches 7 bases. The CDR3 is 13 amino acids. After removal of 7 bases from V and 4 bases from J, the junction contained 8 bases not matched to a gene. CDR1 and CDR2 (germline): SGHRS, YFSETQ. In DNA, the CDR3 is TGCGCCAGCGGTTGGGACAGTGAATACGAGCAGTACTTC. It translates to CASGWDSEYEQYF.

This clonotype has a single count. This chain joins TRBV30 and TRBJ1-2; the match to TRBD1 covers 7 bases. CDR3 size: 12 residues. Germline CDR1 and CDR2: GTSNPN and SVGIG (reference sequence). The junction had 6 bases not matched to a gene; V was cut back by 4 bases and J by 7 bases. The CDR3 loop reads CAWTGTVVGYTF. Here the CDR3 DNA reads TGTGCCTGGACCGGGACAGTGGTTGGCTACACCTTC. Full variable domain (rest looked up from reference TRBV30 and TRBJ1-2): SQTIHQWPATLVQPVGSPLSLECTVEGTSNPNLYWYRQAAGRGLQLLFYSVGIGQISSEVPQNLSASRPQDRQFILSSKKLLLSDSGFYLCAWTGTVVGYTFGSGTRLTVV.

The table lists this clonotype with many counts. This chain links TRBV24-1 with TRBJ2-1, with 16 nucleotides matching TRBD2. The CDR3 length is 18 residues. V lost 10 bases to trimming and J lost 6 bases; unmatched junction nucleotides: 14. CDR1 and CDR2 from the germline V gene are KGHDR and SFDVKD. The CDR3, as DNA: TGTGCCACGGGACTAGCGGGAGGGCGATCTTTCGGCGGCAATGAGCAGTTCTTC. Amino acids: CATGLAGGRSFGGNEQFF.

This clonotype was counted between two and nine times. This chain joins TRBV28 and TRBJ2-3; tentative D call: TRBD2 (6 bases). The CDR3 runs to 16 residues. Germline lookup yields CDR1 MDHEN and CDR2 SYDVKM. V was clipped by 3 bases and J by 0 bases, with 13 bases between them. The chain's CDR3 is CASSFLAGRSTDTQYF. CDR3 sequence (DNA): TGTGCCAGCAGTTTTCTGGCGGGACGGAGCACAGATACGCAGTATTTT.

There are many counts of this clonotype. V gene TRBV5-1 combines with J gene TRBJ2-1; 9 bases line up with TRBD1. The J segment lost 8 bases and the V segment lost 4 bases, leaving 7 bases of the junction unmatched. CDR3 length: 14 amino acids. CDR1 and CDR2 (germline): SGHRS, YFSETQ. CDR3 nucleotides: TGCGCCAGCAGCCGAACAGGGGGCAAGGATGAGCAGTTCTTC. It yields the protein CASSRTGGKDEQFF. Combining the CDR3 with reference TRBV5-1 and TRBJ2-1 gives the whole variable domain KAGVTQTPRYLIKTRGQQVTLSCSPISGHRSVSWYQQTPGQGLQFLFEYFSETQRNKGNFPGRFSGRQFSNSRSEMNVSTLELGDSALYLCASSRTGGKDEQFFGPGTRLTVL.

On this clonotype: A read error is possible here, since a much larger clone lies one base away. V gene TRBV27 combines with J gene TRBJ1-1; D is uncertain. The CDR3 contains 13 residues. V was pared by 5 bases and J by 4 bases, with 11 bases between. Germline CDR1 reads MNHEY; CDR2 reads SMNVEV (reference sequence). The CDR3, as DNA: TGTGCCAGCAGTGATTTTTCCGGCACTGAAGCTTTCTTT. Translating gives CASSDFSGTEAFF.

The sample holds many counts of this clonotype. The chain is built from TRBV7-9 and TRBJ2-7; 9 bases agree with TRBD1. After removal of 5 bases from V and 2 bases from J, the junction contained 4 bases not matched to a gene. Germline V gene sequence: CDR1 SEHNR, CDR2 FQNEAQ (reference sequence). The CDR3 sequence is 14 residues long. The CDR3 protein is CASSVGQGPYEQYF. Here the CDR3 DNA reads TGTGCCAGCAGCGTGGGACAGGGACCCTACGAGCAGTACTTC.

This chain uses TRBV20-1 with TRBJ2-1; D might be TRBD1 (6 bases). Trimming took 7 bases from V and 6 from J, leaving 22 bases between them. This CDR3 has 15 amino acids. Germline lookup yields CDR1 DFQATT and CDR2 SNEGSKA (reference sequence). In DNA, the CDR3 is TGCAGTGGCCGCTCCCTCTTACAGGGATCCAATGAGCAGTTCTTC. Translating it yields CSGRSLLQGSNEQFF.

This clonotype was seen many times. V usage is TRBV28 and J usage is TRBJ1-4; 7 bases align to TRBD1. Germline values: CDR1 MDHEN, CDR2 SYDVKM. V shed 5 bases, J shed 7 bases, and the junction held 13 bases outside the gene matches. This CDR3 is built from 16 residues. Here the CDR3 reads CASSPHPTGSFEKLFF. CDR3 DNA sequence: TGTGCCAGCAGTCCCCACCCGACAGGGAGTTTTGAAAAACTGTTTTTT.

This clonotype was seen repeatedly, ten times or more. The chain is built from TRBV12-3 or TRBV12-4 and TRBJ2-1, with 11 bases matching TRBD2. The CDR3 loop spans 16 amino acids. V was pared by 5 bases and J by 5 bases, with 8 bases of the junction left unmatched. CDR3 protein: CASSPRLAGSHNEQFF. The DNA for the CDR3 is TGTGCCAGCAGTCCCAGACTAGCGGGATCCCACAATGAGCAGTTCTTC.

The table lists this clonotype with many counts. The gene calls are TRBV3-1 and TRBJ2-3; 13 bases agree with TRBD2. V gave up 0 bases and J gave up 4 bases; unmatched junction bases: 13. The germline V gene has CDR1 LGHDT and CDR2 YNNKEL (reference sequence). The CDR3 is 20 amino acids. The CDR3 is CASSQDGGLAGAGKADTQYF. CDR3 DNA: TGTGCCAGCAGCCAAGATGGAGGACTAGCGGGAGCGGGTAAGGCAGATACGCAGTATTTT.

The chain has TRBV2 and TRBJ1-5; D might be TRBD1 (5 bases). CDR1 and CDR2 from the germline V gene are SNHLY and FYNNEI. The CDR3 consists of 14 residues. V gave up 6 bases and J gave up 3 bases, with 12 bases separating them. The CDR3 region has the DNA TGTGCCAGCAGGTCGGGCAGGGCCAATCAGCCCCAGCATTTT. Translation gives CASRSGRANQPQHF. Based on the CDR3 plus reference TRBV2 and TRBJ1-5, the full variable domain is EPEVTQTPSHQVTQMGQEVILRCVPISNHLYFYWYRQILGQKVEFLVSFYNNEISEKSEIFDDQFSVERPDGSNFTLKIRSTKLEDSAMYFCASRSGRANQPQHFGDGTRLSIL.

To note about this clonotype: No conserved phenylalanine or tryptophan is present at the end of the CDR3, so a read error is the likely explanation. This rearrangement joins TRBV2 to TRBJ2-7; 9 bases match TRBD2. The CDR3 extends over 18 amino acids. J lost 5 bases, V lost 2 bases, and 16 bases had no gene match. CDR1 and CDR2 from the germline V gene are SNHLY and FYNNEI. The CDR3 nucleotides read TGTGCCAGCAGTGAAAATTTTATAGTAGCGGGAGACCTCCACGAGCAGTACTCC. Protein sequence: CASSENFIVAGDLHEQYS.

At least ten counts were recorded for this clonotype. This chain links TRBV29-1 with TRBJ2-1; 16 bases fit TRBD2. The CDR3 extends over 20 amino acids. The V segment lost 5 bases and the J segment 7 bases; nucleotides outside the gene matches: 20. The germline V gene has CDR1 SQVTM and CDR2 ANQGSEA. CDR3 nucleotide sequence: TGCAGCGTTCCTGGACTGCCGGGACTAGCGGGAGGGCTCATTAGGAATGAGCAGTTCTTC. Its translation: CSVPGLPGLAGGLIRNEQFF.